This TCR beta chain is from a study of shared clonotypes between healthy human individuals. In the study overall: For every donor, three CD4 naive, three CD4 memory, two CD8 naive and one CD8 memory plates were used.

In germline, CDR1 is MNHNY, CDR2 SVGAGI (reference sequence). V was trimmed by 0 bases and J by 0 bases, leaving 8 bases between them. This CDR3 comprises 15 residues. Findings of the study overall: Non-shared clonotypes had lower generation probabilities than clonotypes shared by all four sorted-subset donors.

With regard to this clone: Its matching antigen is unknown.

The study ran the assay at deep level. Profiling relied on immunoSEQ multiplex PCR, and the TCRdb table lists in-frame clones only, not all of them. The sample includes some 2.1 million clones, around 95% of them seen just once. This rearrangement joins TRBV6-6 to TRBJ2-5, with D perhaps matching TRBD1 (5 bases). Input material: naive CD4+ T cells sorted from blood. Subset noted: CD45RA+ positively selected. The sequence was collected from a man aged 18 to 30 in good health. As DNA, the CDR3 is TGTGCCAGCAGTTACTCGACAGCTAACCAAGAGACCCAGTACTTC. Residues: CASSYSTANQETQYF.